This T cell receptor (beta chain) derives from a study of a mutant IDH1 vaccine in newly diagnosed glioma. Study context: Former treatment meant radiotherapy, temozolomide, or both; the majority had gotten both.

To note about this clone: Its antigen is as yet unknown.

TCRdb's copy holds only in-frame clones and misses some; the assay was immunoSEQ multiplex PCR. The data contain around 30,000 clones, around nine tenths of them singletons. Indicated time point: week 23, last vaccination. The investigators gave 300 ug of mutant IDH1 20-mer peptide in each vaccine dose, together with topical imiquimod. Donor diagnoses consisted of new WHO grade 3 or 4 IDH1-mutant, ATRX-lost astrocytomas. This TCR was sampled from a man aged 40-55 years with glioma. The specimen was PBMCs, collected from a glioma patient whose treatment included an IDH1 peptide vaccine.

The CDR3 loop is CASSSHSFEGGARQYF. The CDR3 DNA reads TGTGCCAGCAGTTCCCACTCCTTTGAAGGGGGCGCACGGCAGTACTTC. This chain joins TRBV27 and TRBJ2-7, with 7 bases lining up with TRBD1. V shed 4 bases and J 9 bases; nucleotides not matched to a gene: 18. CDR3 size: 16 residues. The germline V gene has CDR1 MNHEY and CDR2 SMNVEV (reference sequence).